The clone carrying this TCR beta chain has more than one count but fewer than ten. Its specificity is not known. Attached unique molecular identifiers marked individual cDNA molecules. MiXCR, run by TCRdb on the 5' RACE reads, gives a single entry per CDR3 protein. The sample holds 80,000 to 100,000 distinct CDR3 sequences; 14% are singletons and the top ten take roughly 7.2%. The entry originates in a study of early T cells in non-severe SARS-CoV-2 infection. Study results and limitations: Database matching using VDJdb favored anti-spike CD8 responses, with private and CD4 specificities left missing.

Germline CDR1 is KGHSH and CDR2 is LQKENI. V lost 4 bases to trimming and J lost 2 bases; unmatched junction nucleotides: 4. CDR3 length: 15 residues. The sequencing input was whole blood. The chain combines TRBV18 with TRBJ1-3; 8 bases are a match to TRBD1. This receptor was taken from an adult who was a healthcare worker with PCR-confirmed SARS-CoV-2 infection or an uninfected control (not recorded which). The CDR3 DNA reads as TGTGCCAGCTCACTCGGGACAGGTACTGGAAACACCATATATTTT. Its translation: CASSLGTGTGNTIYF.